A single sample is the source of the 6 T cell receptor beta chains below, sequenced in a study of T-cell reconstitution after alpha-beta-depleted transplantation in children. Preparation of the TCRbeta library was carried out with unique molecular identifiers. TCRdb independently ran MiXCR on the PCR reads; one entry per CDR3 protein. The data hold approximately 430,000 distinct CDR3 sequences, with about 16% observed a single time. This specimen consisted of PBMCs, mostly from graft donor cells, obtained 360 days after TCRalphabeta/CD19-depleted stem cell transplant. These receptors all stem from a boy younger than two who had a stem cell transplant for Wiskott-Aldrich syndrome, so the T cells may come from the graft donor.

This chain joins TRBV7-2 and TRBJ1-3, with 7 bases that match TRBD1. CDR1 is SGHTA and CDR2 is FQGNSA in the germline V gene. The CDR3 totals 13 residues. V lost 1 base, J lost 12 bases, and 6 bases stayed unmatched. Here the CDR3 reads CASSLERGRHIYF. CDR3 nucleotide sequence: TGTGCCAGCAGCTTAGAAAGGGGGCGTCACATATATTTT.

The chain uses TRBV4-1 and TRBJ2-7; TRBD1 might be the D (6 bases). The V gene lost 4 bases and the J gene lost 1 base, with 17 bases spanning the gap. The CDR3 is made up of 16 amino acids. CDR1 MGHRA and CDR2 YSYEKL come from the germline V gene. CDR3 sequence (DNA): TGCGCCAGCAGCCGATACAGGGACGTAGGATCCTACGAGCAGTACTTC. This codes for CASSRYRDVGSYEQYF.

In its sample, this clonotype was seen a few times. The CDR3 DNA reads as TGCAGTGCTAGAGCTAAACCCGAGCAGTACTTC. As protein: CSARAKPEQYF. This chain joins TRBV20-1 and TRBJ2-7; D unclear. V was clipped by 1 base and J by 6 bases, with 7 bases between them. Germline V lookup: CDR1 DFQATT, CDR2 SNEGSKA (reference sequence). This CDR3 is built from 11 residues.

The V call is TRBV2, the J call TRBJ2-3, with D hard to call. Trimming left V 8 bases short and J 5 bases short, with 8 bases between. The CDR3 covers 11 residues. In germline, CDR1 is SNHLY, CDR2 FYNNEI. The CDR3: CASALGDTQYF. The CDR3 coding sequence is TGTGCCAGCGCCTTGGGAGATACGCAGTATTTT.

V gene TRBV5-5 combines with J gene TRBJ2-7, with 10 positions matching TRBD1. This CDR3 is 18 amino acids long. V lost 3 bases, J lost 3 bases, and 15 bases stayed unmatched. Germline CDR1 SGHKS, CDR2 YYEKEE (reference sequence). This CDR3 is CASSYPQQRDRGLYEQYF. Written as DNA, the CDR3 is TGTGCCAGCAGCTACCCACAGCAACGGGACAGGGGACTCTACGAGCAGTACTTC.

This chain joins TRBV15 and TRBJ2-1, with D perhaps TRBD2 (5 bases). Germline V lookup: CDR1 LNHNV, CDR2 YYDKDF (reference sequence). V dropped 4 bases and J dropped 0 bases, with 16 bases sitting between them. The CDR3 has 17 amino acids. CDR3 amino acids: CATSNPIALSSYNEQFF. The CDR3 coding sequence is TGTGCCACCAGCAATCCGATAGCGCTTTCCTCCTACAATGAGCAGTTCTTC. The variable domain in full, with the rest retrieved from reference TRBV15 and TRBJ2-1, is DAMVIQNPRYQVTQFGKPVTLSCSQTLNHNVMYWYQQKSSQAPKLLFHYYDKDFNNEADTPDNFQSRRPNTSFCFLDIRSPGLGDTAMYLCATSNPIALSSYNEQFFGPGTRLTVL.